A single T cell receptor (beta chain) is shown here with its context. Its cognate antigen is unknown. This clone may be a read error of a much larger clone one base away. The missing conserved phenylalanine or tryptophan at the end of this CDR3 makes a read error likely. TCRdb re-called the reads through MiXCR, storing one row per CDR3 protein. The repertoire consists of more than 200,000 distinct CDR3 sequences, with around 8.7% occurring once and the leading ten covering approximately 15%. The entry originates in a study of T cell repertoires in cytomegalovirus infection. Across the study: Public TCR beta signatures indicated both CMV infection and matching HLA type. Regarding the study as a whole: There were carriers of CMV plus the relevant HLA, and cumulative public TCR beta family frequency identified them. The ex vivo response was dominated by HLA-C-restricted CMV-specific TCR beta clonotypes.

Losses at the gene ends were 5 bases for V and 6 bases for J; bases not matched to a gene: 14. The CDR3 covers 16 residues. Germline V gene lookup returns CDR1 SEHNR and CDR2 FQNEAQ (reference sequence). The sequence came from a human donor in good health (CMV status not recorded). Some clones in this sample may be carry-over from other donors' samples. The chain is built from TRBV7-9 and TRBJ2-7, with TRBD1 matching 9 bases. The sequenced material came from PBMCs. The CDR3 region has the DNA TGTGCCAGCAGCCCCGCCGGGACAGGGAGAATAGGCGAGCAGTACCTC. It yields the protein CASSPAGTGRIGEQYL.